This T cell receptor beta chain is from a study of control samples from healthy donors and cancer patients. Sequencing was performed with immunoSEQ multiplex PCR; in TCRdb, only in-frame clones are kept and a portion is missing. The data contain 100,000 or so clones, roughly 85% of them singletons. The CDR3 has 15 residues. Germline V gene data show CDR1 as SEHNR and CDR2 as FQNEAQ (reference sequence). Trimming left V 5 bases short and J 3 bases short, with 11 bases between. The V call is TRBV7-9, the J call TRBJ2-6; D is unclear. The specimen sequenced was blood. This receptor was identified in a woman between 50 and 59 years old in good health. The CDR3 region has the DNA TGTGCCAGCAGCGCCCAATCGGGTGGGGCCAACGTCCTGACTTTC. Amino acid sequence: CASSAQSGGANVLTF. Filled out from reference TRBV7-9 and TRBJ2-6, the complete variable domain reads DTGVSQNPRHKITKRGQNVTFRCDPISEHNRLYWYRQTLGQGPEFLTYFQNEAQLEKSRLLSDRFSAERPKGSFSTLEIQRTEQGDSAMYLCASSAQSGGANVLTFGAGSRLTVL.